The clone carrying this T cell receptor (beta chain) was seen more than once but under ten times. Its antigen remains unidentified. Profiled with immunoSEQ multiplex PCR; TCRdb holds only in-frame clones, not every one. This sample has approximately 140,000 clones, with about 90% found just once. These data are taken from a study of T cell responses to AZD1222 COVID-19 vaccine. Findings of the study overall: Spike-specific TCR breadth and depth grew following two AZD1222 doses.

The TCR originated in an adult who received the MenACWY meningococcal vaccine as a control. The sequenced sample was peripheral blood, obtained 28 days after the second dose of the MenACWY control vaccine.

In nucleotides, the CDR3 is TGTGCCAGCAGCTTGGCGGCAGGGGGCTCGTACGAGCAGTACTTC. It encodes CASSLAAGGSYEQYF. The rearrangement joins TRBV5-4 to TRBJ2-7, with 8 bases identical to TRBD1. Per germline, CDR1 SGHNT and CDR2 YYREEE (reference sequence). The CDR3 sequence is 15 residues long. V was pared by 0 bases and J by 4 bases, with 6 bases of the junction left unmatched.